A selection of T cell receptor beta chains follows, all from one sample in a study of cytomegalovirus exposure and HLA in healthy donors. This table comes from immunoSEQ multiplex PCR, and its TCRdb copy is limited to in-frame clones, with some not included. The table shows some 150,000 clones, with roughly 80% occurring only once. The specimen sequenced was PBMCs. These receptors all stem from a woman younger than 45 in good health and CMV-seronegative. The CDR3 runs from the conserved cysteine through the conserved F or W. D genes are given only for firm matches. The size of a clone is reported for some rows only, either as once, few or many, or as a class for expanded clones.

d_gene: -; j_gene: TRBJ1-2; v_gene: TRBV18; abundance: -; CDR3aa: CASSPLAEANYGYTF; CDR3nt: TGTGCCAGCTCACCACTGGCGGAAGCTAACTATGGCTACACCTTC
d_gene: -; j_gene: TRBJ2-1; v_gene: TRBV5-1; abundance: -; CDR3aa: CASSSPSYNEQFF; CDR3nt: TGCGCCAGCAGCTCCCCATCCTACAATGAGCAGTTCTTC
d_gene: TRBD1; j_gene: TRBJ2-7; v_gene: TRBV19; abundance: -; CDR3aa: CASSTPQGQGAEQYF; CDR3nt: TGTGCCAGTAGTACCCCCCAAGGACAGGGGGCCGAGCAGTACTTC
d_gene: TRBD1; j_gene: TRBJ2-3; v_gene: TRBV6-6; abundance: -; CDR3aa: CASSQGQSTDTQYF; CDR3nt: TGTGCCAGCAGTCAGGGACAGAGTACAGATACGCAGTATTTT
d_gene: -; j_gene: TRBJ1-2; v_gene: TRBV10-2; abundance: -; CDR3aa: CASSEGRGTGGYTF; CDR3nt: TGCGCCAGCAGTGAGGGCAGGGGCACGGGGGGCTACACCTTC
d_gene: -; j_gene: TRBJ1-3; v_gene: TRBV9; abundance: -; CDR3aa: CASSPTTSGNTIYF; CDR3nt: TGTGCCAGCAGCCCTACTACGTCTGGAAACACCATATATTTT
d_gene: TRBD1; j_gene: TRBJ2-1; v_gene: TRBV13; abundance: -; CDR3aa: CASSQRTFGTGYNEQFF; CDR3nt: TGTGCCAGCAGCCAAAGGACCTTCGGGACAGGGTATAATGAGCAGTTCTTC
d_gene: TRBD1; j_gene: TRBJ1-1; v_gene: TRBV6-5; abundance: few; CDR3aa: CASSYSYRGNTEAFF; CDR3nt: TGTGCCAGCAGTTACTCTTACAGGGGGAATACTGAAGCTTTCTTT
d_gene: TRBD2; j_gene: TRBJ2-3; v_gene: TRBV2; abundance: -; CDR3aa: CASGIPSGGTDTQYF; CDR3nt: TGTGCCAGCGGTATACCTAGCGGGGGTACAGATACGCAGTATTTT
d_gene: -; j_gene: TRBJ2-1; v_gene: TRBV4-1; abundance: -; CDR3aa: CASSPRDLPLNEQFF; CDR3nt: TGCGCCAGCAGCCCCCGGGACTTGCCACTCAATGAGCAGTTCTTC
d_gene: -; j_gene: TRBJ2-4; v_gene: TRBV4-2; abundance: -; CDR3aa: CASSQELSRVGIQYF; CDR3nt: TGTGCCAGCAGCCAAGAGTTAAGCAGGGTGGGCATTCAGTACTTC